This T cell receptor beta chain is from a study of blood T cell repertoires in COVID-19. Across the whole study: Sample material is recorded as cDNA or gDNA derived from T cells, B-cell-depleted T cells, or PBMCs.

In the authors' workflow: Cell counts per sample came from amplifying reference gene primers. Produced via immunoSEQ multiplex PCR; TCRdb's table is partial and in-frame only. The V and J calls and clone size are taken from that table; D and trimming were inferred from the DNA. Of about 210,000 clones in the sample, 65% to 90% were seen once. Trimming stripped 6 bases from V and 7 bases from J, with 19 bases between. Germline CDR1 reads SGDLS; CDR2 reads YYNGEE. This CDR3 is built from 14 residues. The sequenced sample consisted of PBMCs or T cells enriched from blood (not recorded which). The sequence derives from a woman aged 50 to 65 with acute COVID-19. This chain joins TRBV9 and TRBJ1-2, with a possible D match to TRBD1 (5 bases). In DNA form, the CDR3 reads TGTGCCAGCACCCTCAGGGTAGGTGATCGTGGCTACACCTTC. This codes for CASTLRVGDRGYTF.